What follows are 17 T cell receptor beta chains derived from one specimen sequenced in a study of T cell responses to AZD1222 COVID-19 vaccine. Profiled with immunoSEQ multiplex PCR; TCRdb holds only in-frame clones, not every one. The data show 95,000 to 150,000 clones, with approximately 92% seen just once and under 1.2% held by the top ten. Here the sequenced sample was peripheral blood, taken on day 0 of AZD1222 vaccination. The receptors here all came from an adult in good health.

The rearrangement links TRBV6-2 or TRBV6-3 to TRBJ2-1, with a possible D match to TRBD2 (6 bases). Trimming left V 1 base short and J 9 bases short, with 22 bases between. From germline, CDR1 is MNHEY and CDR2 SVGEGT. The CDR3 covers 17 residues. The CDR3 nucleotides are TGTGCCAGCAGTTACTTCTTTAGGCGGGAAATCCCCCCTGAGCAGTTCTTC. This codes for CASSYFFRREIPPEQFF.

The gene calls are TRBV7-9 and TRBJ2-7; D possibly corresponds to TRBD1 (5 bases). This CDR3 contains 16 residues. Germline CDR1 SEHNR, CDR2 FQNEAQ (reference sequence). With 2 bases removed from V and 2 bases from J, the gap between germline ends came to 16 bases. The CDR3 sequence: CASSLPPAGPPYEQYF. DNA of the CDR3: TGTGCCAGCAGCTTACCCCCGGCAGGGCCTCCCTACGAGCAGTACTTC. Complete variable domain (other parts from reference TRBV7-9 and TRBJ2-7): DTGVSQNPRHKITKRGQNVTFRCDPISEHNRLYWYRQTLGQGPEFLTYFQNEAQLEKSRLLSDRFSAERPKGSFSTLEIQRTEQGDSAMYLCASSLPPAGPPYEQYFGPGTRLTVT.

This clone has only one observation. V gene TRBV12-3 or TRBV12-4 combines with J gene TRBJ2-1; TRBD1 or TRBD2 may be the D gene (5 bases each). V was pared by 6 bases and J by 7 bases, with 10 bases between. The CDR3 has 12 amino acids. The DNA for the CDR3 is TGTGCCAGCAGCAAGGGGACGAATGAGCAGTTCTTC. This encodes CASSKGTNEQFF.

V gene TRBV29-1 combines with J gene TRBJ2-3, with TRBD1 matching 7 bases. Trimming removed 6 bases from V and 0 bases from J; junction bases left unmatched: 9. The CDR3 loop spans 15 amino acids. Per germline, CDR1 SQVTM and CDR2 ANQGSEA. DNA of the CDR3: TGCAGCGTGATGGTGGGACAGCCAAGCACAGATACGCAGTATTTT. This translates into CSVMVGQPSTDTQYF.

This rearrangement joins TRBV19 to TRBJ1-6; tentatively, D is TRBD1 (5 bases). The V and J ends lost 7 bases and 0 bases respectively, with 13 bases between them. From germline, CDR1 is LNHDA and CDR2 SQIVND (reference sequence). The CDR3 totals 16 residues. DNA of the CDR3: TGTGCCAGTACCTCAAGACAGAGCTCCTATAATTCACCCCTCCACTTT. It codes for CASTSRQSSYNSPLHF.

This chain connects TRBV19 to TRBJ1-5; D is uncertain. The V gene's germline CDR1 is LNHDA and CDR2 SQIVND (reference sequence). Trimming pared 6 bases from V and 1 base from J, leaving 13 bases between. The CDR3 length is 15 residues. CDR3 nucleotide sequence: TGTGCCAGTAGGGGAACTGGACCGAGCAATCAGCCCCAGCATTTT. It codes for CASRGTGPSNQPQHF. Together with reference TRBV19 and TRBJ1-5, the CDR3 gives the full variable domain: DGGITQSPKYLFRKEGQNVTLSCEQNLNHDAMYWYRQDPGQGLRLIYYSQIVNDFQKGDIAEGYSVSREKKESFPLTVTSAQKNPTAFYLCASRGTGPSNQPQHFGDGTRLSIL.

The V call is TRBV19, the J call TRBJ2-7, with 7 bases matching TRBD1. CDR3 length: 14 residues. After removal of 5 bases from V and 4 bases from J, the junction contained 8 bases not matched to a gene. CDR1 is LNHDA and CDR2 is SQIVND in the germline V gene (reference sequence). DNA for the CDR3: TGTGCCAGTAGTCAACCGGGACAGACTTACGAGCAGTACTTC. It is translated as CASSQPGQTYEQYF.

CDR3 DNA: TGTGCCAGCAGCCGCTATCAGGGGGACTATGGCTACACCTTC. It translates to CASSRYQGDYGYTF. The chain couples TRBV6-4 to TRBJ1-2, with TRBD1 matching 7 bases. The V gene end was trimmed by 6 bases and the J gene end by 3 bases; junction bases not matched to a gene: 7. Germline lookup yields CDR1 MRHNA and CDR2 SNTAGT. The CDR3 has 14 amino acids.

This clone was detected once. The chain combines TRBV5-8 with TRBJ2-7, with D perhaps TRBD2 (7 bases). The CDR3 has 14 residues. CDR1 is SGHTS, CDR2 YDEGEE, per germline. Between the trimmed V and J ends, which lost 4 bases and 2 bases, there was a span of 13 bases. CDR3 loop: CASSVTGGAYEQYF. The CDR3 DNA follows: TGTGCCAGCAGCGTAACGGGGGGCGCCTACGAGCAGTACTTC.

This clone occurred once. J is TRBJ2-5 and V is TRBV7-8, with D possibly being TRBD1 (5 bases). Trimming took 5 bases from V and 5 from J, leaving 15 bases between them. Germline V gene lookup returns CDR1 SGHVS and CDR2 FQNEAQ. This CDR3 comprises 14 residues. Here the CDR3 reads CASSRSRSGETQYF. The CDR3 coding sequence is TGTGCCAGCAGCCGCTCTCGGTCAGGGGAGACCCAGTACTTC.

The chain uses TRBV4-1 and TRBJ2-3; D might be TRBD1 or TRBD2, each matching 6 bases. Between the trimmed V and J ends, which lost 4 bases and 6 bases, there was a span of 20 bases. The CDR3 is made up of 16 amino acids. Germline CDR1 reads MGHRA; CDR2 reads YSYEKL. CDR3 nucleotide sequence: TGCGCCAGCAGCCGCAGGACAGTTAGCGGCCCCGATACGCAGTATTTT. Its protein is CASSRRTVSGPDTQYF.

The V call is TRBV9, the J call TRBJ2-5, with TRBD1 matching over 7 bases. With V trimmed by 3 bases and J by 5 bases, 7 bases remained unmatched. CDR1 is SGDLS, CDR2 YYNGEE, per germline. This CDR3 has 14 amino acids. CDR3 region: CASSGPGQWETQYF. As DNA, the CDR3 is TGTGCCAGCAGCGGACCGGGACAGTGGGAGACCCAGTACTTC.

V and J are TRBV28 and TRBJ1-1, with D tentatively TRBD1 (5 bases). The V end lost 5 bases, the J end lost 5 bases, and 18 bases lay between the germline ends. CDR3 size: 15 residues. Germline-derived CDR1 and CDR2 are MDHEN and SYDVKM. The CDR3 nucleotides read TGTGCCAGCAGTACGAACCCCAGGGACGGGACTGAAGCTTTCTTT. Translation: CASSTNPRDGTEAFF. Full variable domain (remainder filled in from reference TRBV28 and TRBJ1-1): DVKVTQSSRYLVKRTGEKVFLECVQDMDHENMFWYRQDPGLGLRLIYFSYDVKMKEKGDIPEGYSVSREKKERFSLILESASTNQTSMYLCASSTNPRDGTEAFFGQGTRLTVV.

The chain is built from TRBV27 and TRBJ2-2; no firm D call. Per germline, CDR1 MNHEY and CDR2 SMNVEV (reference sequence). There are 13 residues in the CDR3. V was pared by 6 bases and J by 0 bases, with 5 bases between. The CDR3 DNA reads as TGTGCCAGCAGGGCAGCGAACACCGGGGAGCTGTTTTTT. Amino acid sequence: CASRAANTGELFF.

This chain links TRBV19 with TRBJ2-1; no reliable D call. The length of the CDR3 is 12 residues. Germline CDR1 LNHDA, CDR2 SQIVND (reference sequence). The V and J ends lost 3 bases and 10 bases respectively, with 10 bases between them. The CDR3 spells CASSIFIGEQFF. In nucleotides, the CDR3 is TGTGCCAGTAGTATCTTTATCGGGGAGCAGTTCTTC.

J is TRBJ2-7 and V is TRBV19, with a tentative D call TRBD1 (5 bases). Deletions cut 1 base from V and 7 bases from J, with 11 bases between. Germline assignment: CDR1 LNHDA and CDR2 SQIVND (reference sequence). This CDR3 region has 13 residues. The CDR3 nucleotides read TGTGCCAGTAGTATAGTGGGGCTCCGGGAGCAGTACTTC. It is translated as CASSIVGLREQYF. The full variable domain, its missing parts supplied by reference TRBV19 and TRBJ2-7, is DGGITQSPKYLFRKEGQNVTLSCEQNLNHDAMYWYRQDPGQGLRLIYYSQIVNDFQKGDIAEGYSVSREKKESFPLTVTSAQKNPTAFYLCASSIVGLREQYFGPGTRLTVT.

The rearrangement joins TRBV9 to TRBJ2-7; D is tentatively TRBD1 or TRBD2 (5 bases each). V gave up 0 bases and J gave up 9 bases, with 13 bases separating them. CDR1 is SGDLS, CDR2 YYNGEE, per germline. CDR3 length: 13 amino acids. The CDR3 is CASSVGGRDGQYF. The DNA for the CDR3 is TGTGCCAGCAGCGTAGGCGGCAGGGACGGGCAGTACTTC.